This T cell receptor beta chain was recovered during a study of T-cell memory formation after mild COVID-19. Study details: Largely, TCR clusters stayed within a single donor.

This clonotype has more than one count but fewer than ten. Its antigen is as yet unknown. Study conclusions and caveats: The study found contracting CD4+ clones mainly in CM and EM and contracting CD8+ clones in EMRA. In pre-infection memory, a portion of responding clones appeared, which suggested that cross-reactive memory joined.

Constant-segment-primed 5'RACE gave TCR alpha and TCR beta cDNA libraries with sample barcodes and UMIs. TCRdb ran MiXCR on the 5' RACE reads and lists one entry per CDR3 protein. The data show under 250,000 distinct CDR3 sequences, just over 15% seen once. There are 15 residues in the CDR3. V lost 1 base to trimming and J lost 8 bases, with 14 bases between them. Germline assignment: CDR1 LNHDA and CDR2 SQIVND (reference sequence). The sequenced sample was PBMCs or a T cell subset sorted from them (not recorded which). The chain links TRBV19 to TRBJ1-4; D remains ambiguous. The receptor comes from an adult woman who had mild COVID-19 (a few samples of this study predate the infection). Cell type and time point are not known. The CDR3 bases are TGTGCCAGTAGTATAGGGGGAGAGGTGGGGGAAAAACTGTTTTTT. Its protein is CASSIGGEVGEKLFF. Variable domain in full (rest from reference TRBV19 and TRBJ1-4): DGGITQSPKYLFRKEGQNVTLSCEQNLNHDAMYWYRQDPGQGLRLIYYSQIVNDFQKGDIAEGYSVSREKKESFPLTVTSAQKNPTAFYLCASSIGGEVGEKLFFGSGTQLSVL.